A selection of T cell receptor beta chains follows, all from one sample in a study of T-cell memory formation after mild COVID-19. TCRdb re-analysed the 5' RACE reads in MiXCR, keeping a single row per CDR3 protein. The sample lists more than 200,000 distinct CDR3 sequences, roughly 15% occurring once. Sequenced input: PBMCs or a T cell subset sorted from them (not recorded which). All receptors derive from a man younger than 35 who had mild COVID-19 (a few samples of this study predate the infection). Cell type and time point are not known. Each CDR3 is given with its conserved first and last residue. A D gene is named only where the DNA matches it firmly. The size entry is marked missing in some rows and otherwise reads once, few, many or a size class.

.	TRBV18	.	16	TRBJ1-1	TGTGCCAGCTCCCCTACCCAGGAGGCAGACACCACTGAAGCTTTCTTT	CASSPTQEADTTEAFF
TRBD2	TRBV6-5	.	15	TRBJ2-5	TGTGCCAGCAGTTACGCTAGCGGGGCCGGGGAGACCCAGTACTTC	CASSYASGAGETQYF
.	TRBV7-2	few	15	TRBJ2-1	TGTGCCAGCAGCTTAGTTTCCGGGGGCCTCAATGAGCAGTTCTTC	CASSLVSGGLNEQFF
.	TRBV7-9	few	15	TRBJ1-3	TGTGCCAGCAGCTCTGCCGGGACTCCAGGAAACACCATATATTTT	CASSSAGTPGNTIYF
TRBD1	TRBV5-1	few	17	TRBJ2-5	TGCGCCAGCTCCATTGGCCGGGACAGGGTCCTTGAAGAGACCCAGTACTTC	CASSIGRDRVLEETQYF
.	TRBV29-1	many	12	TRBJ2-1	TGCAGCGTTGAACTGAGGGGAGGAGAGCAGTTCTTC	CSVELRGGEQFF
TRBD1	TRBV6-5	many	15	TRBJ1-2	TGTGCCAGCAGCACCACCGGGACAGGGGAAGGACCTTACACCTTC	CASSTTGTGEGPYTF
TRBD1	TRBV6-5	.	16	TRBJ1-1	TGTGCCAGCAGTCGACTCGGAGGGACAGGGGGAACTGAAGCTTTCTTT	CASSRLGGTGGTEAFF
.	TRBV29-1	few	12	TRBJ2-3	TGCAGCGTTGTGGGTGGAACAGATACGCAGTATTTT	CSVVGGTDTQYF
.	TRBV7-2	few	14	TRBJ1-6	TGTGCCAGCAGCTTAGTCAGGTCTAATTCACCCCTCCACTTT	CASSLVRSNSPLHF
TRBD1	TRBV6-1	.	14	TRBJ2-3	TGTGCCAGCAGTGCCGGGACAGCAACAGATACGCAGTATTTT	CASSAGTATDTQYF
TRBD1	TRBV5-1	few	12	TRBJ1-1	TGCGCCAGCAGCGACGGACAGGGTGAAGCTTTCTTT	CASSDGQGEAFF
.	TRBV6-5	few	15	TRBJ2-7	TGTGCCAGCAGTTACTCTTCGAGTGAGGGGTACGAGCAGTACTTC	CASSYSSSEGYEQYF
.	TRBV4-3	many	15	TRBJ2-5	TGCGCCAGCAGCCAAGATGCAACAGGGAGACAGACCCAGTACTTC	CASSQDATGRQTQYF
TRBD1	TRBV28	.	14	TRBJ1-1	TGTGCCAGCAGCCTAGGGACAGTACTTCGTGAAGCTTTCTTT	CASSLGTVLREAFF
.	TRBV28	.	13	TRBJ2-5	TGTGCCAGCAGTTTTAGAGCACAAGAGACCCAGTACTTC	CASSFRAQETQYF
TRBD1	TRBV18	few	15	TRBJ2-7	TGTGCCAGCTCACTTGTGGACAGGGGGCCCTACGAGCAGTACTTC	CASSLVDRGPYEQYF
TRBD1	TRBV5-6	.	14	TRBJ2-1	TGTGCCAGCAGCCCTGGACAGGACTACAATGAGCAGTTCTTC	CASSPGQDYNEQFF
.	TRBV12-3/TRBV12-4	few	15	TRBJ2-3	TGTGCCAGCAGTCCGCCCCCTCTGAGCACAGATACGCAGTATTTT	CASSPPPLSTDTQYF
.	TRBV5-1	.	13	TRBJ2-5	TGCGCCAGCAGGGCAGGGGCACGGGAGACCCAGTACTTC	CASRAGARETQYF
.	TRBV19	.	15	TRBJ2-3	TGTGCCAGTAGTATTCGACCCTCGAGGACAGATACGCAGTATTTT	CASSIRPSRTDTQYF
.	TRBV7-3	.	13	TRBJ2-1	TGTGCCAGCAGCTTCGACAGACGCAATGAGCAGTTCTTC	CASSFDRRNEQFF
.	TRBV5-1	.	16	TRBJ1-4	TGCGCCAGCAGCCTGGGACCGGGAGCGCGGGGTGAAAAACTGTTTTTT	CASSLGPGARGEKLFF
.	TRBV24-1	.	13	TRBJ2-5	TGTGCCACCAGTGAAACGCAGGGGGAGACCCAGTACTTC	CATSETQGETQYF
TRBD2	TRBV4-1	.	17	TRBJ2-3	TGCGCCAGCAGCCAAGGACTCGGCGGGGGTGGCGGAGATACGCAGTATTTT	CASSQGLGGGGGDTQYF
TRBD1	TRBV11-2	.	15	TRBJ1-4	TGTGCCAGCAGAAATCCGGGACAGAGGAATGAAAAACTGTTTTTT	CASRNPGQRNEKLFF
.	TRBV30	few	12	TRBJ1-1	TGTGCCTGGGACAGGCAGAACACTGAAGCTTTCTTT	CAWDRQNTEAFF
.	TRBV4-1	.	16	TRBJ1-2	TGCGCCAGCAGCCAAGCCCCCGGGACAAGGTGGTATGGCTACACCTTC	CASSQAPGTRWYGYTF
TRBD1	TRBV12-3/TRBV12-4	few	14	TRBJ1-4	TGTGCCAGCAGTTTGCAGGGGGGGCTTGAAAAACTGTTTTTT	CASSLQGGLEKLFF